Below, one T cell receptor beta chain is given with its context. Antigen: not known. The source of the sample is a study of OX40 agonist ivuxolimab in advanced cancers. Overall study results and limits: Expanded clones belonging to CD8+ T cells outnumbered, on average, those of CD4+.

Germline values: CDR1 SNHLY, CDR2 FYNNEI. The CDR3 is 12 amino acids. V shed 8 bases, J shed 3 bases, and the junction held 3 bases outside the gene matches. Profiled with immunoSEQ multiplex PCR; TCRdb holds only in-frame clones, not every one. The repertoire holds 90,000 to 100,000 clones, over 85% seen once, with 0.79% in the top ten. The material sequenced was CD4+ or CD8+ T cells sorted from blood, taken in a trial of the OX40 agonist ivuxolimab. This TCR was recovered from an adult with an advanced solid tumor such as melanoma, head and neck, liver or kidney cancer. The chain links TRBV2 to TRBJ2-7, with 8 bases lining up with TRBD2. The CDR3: CASAGLDYEQYF. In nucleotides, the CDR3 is TGTGCCAGCGCGGGACTAGACTACGAGCAGTACTTC.